In this sample, the clone carrying this T cell receptor beta chain turned up once. This specimen comes from a study of control samples from healthy donors and cancer patients. This CDR3 contains 13 residues. Trimming pared 2 bases from V and 6 bases from J, leaving 9 bases between. Method: immunoSEQ multiplex PCR; TCRdb's copy keeps in-frame clones and lacks some. The profile shows 110,000 to 150,000 clones, around 90% of them singletons. This TCR was recovered from a young man in good health. The V gene is TRBV12-3 or TRBV12-4, the J gene TRBJ2-3, with a tentative D call TRBD2 (6 bases). The sequenced sample consisted of blood. CDR3: CASSLSRGDTQYF. The CDR3 coding sequence is TGTGCCAGCAGTTTATCTCGGGGGGATACGCAGTATTTT.